This entry concerns a single T cell receptor (beta chain). Authors' processing steps: Using reference gene primer amplification, nucleated cell counts were estimated. Clones were read by immunoSEQ multiplex PCR, and TCRdb kept only the in-frame ones, dropping some. V, J and clone size are taken as reported in that table, and D and trimming were inferred from the DNA itself. The table shows 300,000 to 400,000 clones, with 89% occurring only once. The V gene end was trimmed by 0 bases and the J gene end by 0 bases; junction bases not matched to a gene: 5. The CDR3 is made up of 18 amino acids. Germline loops: CDR1 SGDLS, CDR2 YYNGEE. Those enrolled in Seattle joined during active infection and were followed longitudinally afterward. The data were taken from a study of blood T cell repertoires in COVID-19. At the level of the study: Samples came from the United States, Italy and Spain, spanning acute and convalescent COVID-19. The cDNA or gDNA used as material had been derived from T cells, B-cell-depleted T cells, or PBMCs.

The rearrangement links TRBV9 to TRBJ2-6; 8 bases line up with TRBD1. The receptor comes from a woman between 25 and 40 years old with COVID-19, enrolled during active disease. Material for sequencing was peripheral blood. CDR3 in DNA: TGTGCCAGCAGCGTAGCTGGGACAGGCCCCTCTGGGGCCAACGTCCTGACTTTC. This encodes CASSVAGTGPSGANVLTF.